This entry is about one T cell receptor (beta chain). This sample was taken from a study of blood T cell repertoires in COVID-19. As for the study in general: Acute-phase and convalescent COVID-19 samples originated in the United States, Italy and Spain. T cells, B-cell-depleted T cells, or PBMCs provided the cDNA or gDNA that served as material.

V was clipped by 1 base and J by 8 bases; unmatched bases: 11. This CDR3 has 15 amino acids. Germline V CDR1 and CDR2: SGHRS, YFSETQ. Original methodology: Cell counts per sample came from amplifying reference gene primers. Method: immunoSEQ multiplex PCR; TCRdb's copy keeps in-frame clones and lacks some. V, J and clone size are taken as reported in that table, and D and trimming were inferred from the DNA itself. The data contain about 120,000 clones, less than 85% of them singletons. Specimen: peripheral blood. This chain joins TRBV5-1 and TRBJ1-2, with 7 bases aligning to TRBD1. This clonotype originated in a human donor with acute or convalescent COVID-19. The donor label of this sample is uncertain. CDR3 region: CASSLSTQDRWGYTF. DNA of the CDR3: TGCGCCAGCAGCTTGTCCACCCAGGACAGGTGGGGCTACACCTTC.